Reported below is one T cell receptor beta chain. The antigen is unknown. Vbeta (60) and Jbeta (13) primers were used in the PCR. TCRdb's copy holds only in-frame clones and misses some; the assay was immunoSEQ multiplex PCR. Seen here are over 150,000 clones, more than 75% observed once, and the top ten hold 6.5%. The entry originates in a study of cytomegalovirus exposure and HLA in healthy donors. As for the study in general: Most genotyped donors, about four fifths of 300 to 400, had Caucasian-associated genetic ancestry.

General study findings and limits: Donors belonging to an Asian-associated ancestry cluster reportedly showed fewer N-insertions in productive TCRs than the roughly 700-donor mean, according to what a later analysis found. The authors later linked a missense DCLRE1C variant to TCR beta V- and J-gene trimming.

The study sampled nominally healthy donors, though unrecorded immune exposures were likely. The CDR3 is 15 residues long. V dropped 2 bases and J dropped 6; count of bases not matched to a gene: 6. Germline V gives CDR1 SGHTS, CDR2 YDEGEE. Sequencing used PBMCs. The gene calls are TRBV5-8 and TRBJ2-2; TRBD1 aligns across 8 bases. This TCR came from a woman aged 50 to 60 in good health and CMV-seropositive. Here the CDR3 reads CASSLVTGVAGELFF. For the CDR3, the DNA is TGTGCCAGCAGCTTAGTGACAGGGGTCGCCGGGGAGCTGTTTTTT.